This TCR beta chain was recovered during a study of blood T cell repertoires in COVID-19. The participants were between roughly 18 and 100 years old and came from about two dozen US areas. Researchers sorted participants into cohorts using their self-reported clinical history. Cohort 3 donors counted as recovered after two negative PCRs, clearance, or resolved symptoms. The ends were cut back, 5 bases at V and 3 bases at J, with 16 bases in the middle. The CDR3 covers 15 residues. Germline lookup yields CDR1 MDHEN and CDR2 SYDVKM. In the authors' methods: Nucleated cell counts were estimated from reference gene primer amplification. The assay was immunoSEQ multiplex PCR, and TCRdb's table has in-frame clones only and misses some. V and J calls and clone size are those listed in that table; D and trimming were worked out from the DNA. Of some 300,000 clones listed, 65% to 90% were seen once; the top ten hold around 4%.

The chain recombines TRBV28 with TRBJ1-2, with TRBD1 as a possible D gene (6 bases). What was sequenced was PBMCs or T cells enriched from blood (not recorded which). The sequence was obtained from a man in his thirties or forties who had recovered from COVID-19. The CDR3 DNA reads as TGTGCCAGCAGTCATCCAATCAGACAGGACTATGGCTACACCTTC. Translation: CASSHPIRQDYGYTF.